These 2 T cell receptor beta chains share one sample of origin, sequenced in a study of control samples from healthy donors and cancer patients. Clones were sequenced by immunoSEQ multiplex PCR, and TCRdb holds only the in-frame ones, with some missing. The data hold about 180,000 clones, with over 85% observed a single time. The sample comprised blood. The source of these receptors is a man aged 25 to 40 in good health.

The rearrangement links TRBV3-1 (or the pseudogene TRBV3-2) to TRBJ1-1, with D possibly TRBD1 on 6 matching bases. The V gene's germline CDR1 is LGHDT and CDR2 YNNKEL (reference sequence). Deletions cut 5 bases from V and 4 bases from J, with 14 bases between. CDR3 length: 14 amino acids. The CDR3 DNA reads TGTGCCAGCAGCATCAACAGGGTTGTCACTGAAGCTTTCTTT. Its translation: CASSINRVVTEAFF.

The chain combines TRBV10-3 with TRBJ2-7; 11 bases are shared with TRBD1. V was clipped by 8 bases and J by 7 bases; unmatched bases: 4. The CDR3 has 12 residues. Germline CDR1 and CDR2: ENHRY and SYGVKD. The CDR3 loop reads CAIGQGAREQYF. In nucleotides, the CDR3 is TGTGCCATCGGACAGGGGGCAAGGGAGCAGTACTTC.